The 2 T cell receptor beta chains below were found in one sample sequenced in a study of monozygotic twins with inflammatory bowel disease. TCRdb re-called the 5' RACE reads and catalogs CDR3 proteins one per entry, DNA excluded. The sample has hundreds of thousands of distinct CDR3 sequences. The sample taken for sequencing was blood. Receptor source: a human donor with ulcerative colitis or Crohn's disease, or a healthy co-twin of an affected twin (not recorded which).

The rearrangement joins TRBV6-5 to TRBJ2-7; the TRBD2 assignment by TCRdb is unverifiable without DNA. This CDR3 has 14 amino acids. Germline V gene sequence: CDR1 MNHEY, CDR2 SVGAGI. CDR3 amino acids: CASSYEDVATEQYF.

The rearrangement links TRBV20-1 to TRBJ1-1; TCRdb's D call of TRBD1 is untestable without DNA. This CDR3 region has 14 residues. The germline gives CDR1 DFQATT, CDR2 SNEGSKA (reference sequence). The CDR3 reads CSATDRGKSTEAFF.